This TCR beta chain was found in a study of shared clonotypes between healthy human individuals. Overall study results and limits: Only blood underwent sampling, and tissue repertoires likely differ. In general, naive subsets displayed greater estimated richness than memory subsets did.

Germline V gives CDR1 LNHNV, CDR2 YYDKDF (reference sequence). The CDR3 totals 19 residues. The ends lost 0 bases at V and 0 bases at J; junction bases unmatched: 10. Comments on this clone: Its antigen is undetermined.

Naive CD8 cells lacked CD45RO, underwent positive selection for CCR7 and left out terminally differentiated effector memory CD45RA+ cells. The repertoire was sequenced with immunoSEQ multiplex PCR; TCRdb's copy has only in-frame clones and lacks some. The sample carries about 2,100,000 clones, roughly 91% recorded once. The chain employs TRBV15 and TRBJ2-2, with TRBD2 matching 7 bases. This TCR was sampled from a man between 18 and 35 years old in good health. Some clones in this sample may be carry-over from other donors' samples. Sequenced material: naive CD8+ T cells from PBMCs. The CDR3 DNA reads as TGTGCCACCAGCAGAGATCTCGGACGGGAGGCCCCGAACACCGGGGAGCTGTTTTTT. This encodes CATSRDLGREAPNTGELFF.